Listed here is a single T cell receptor beta chain. The time point was: healthy volunteer bleed at 6 weeks. Whole blood that had not been fractionated was the source of extracted total RNA. The data were taken from a study of human T cells and chemical hapten exposure. MiXCR, run by TCRdb on the RACE reads, gives a single entry per CDR3 protein. Among some 65,000 distinct CDR3 sequences, about 6.5% were seen once, and the ten largest hold just under 3.5%. The sequencing input was whole blood. This TCR derives from a female donor in good health. Some clones in this sample may be carry-over from other donors' samples.

The CDR3 DNA follows: TGCAGTGCTAGTGGGGCGGTATCTAGCACAGATACGCAGTATTTT. Encoded protein: CSASGAVSSTDTQYF. V usage is TRBV20-1 and J usage is TRBJ2-3; TRBD1 might be the D (5 bases). V lost 3 bases to trimming and J lost 0 bases, with 13 bases between them. This CDR3 contains 15 residues. Germline assignment: CDR1 DFQATT and CDR2 SNEGSKA (reference sequence).